The source of this TCR beta chain is a study of post-analysis software for immune sequencing data. Study information: Disease courses included relapsing-remitting, secondary progressive and progressive-relapsing multiple sclerosis.

This clonotype was counted only a few times. Its antigen is currently unknown. Study-level findings and limits: Four or five TRBV segments (TRBV5-6, TRBV5-1 and TRBV20-1 among them) occurred more frequently in patients than in controls. Same-batch preparations were strongly co-clustered by F measure. Controls' normalized Chao1 diversity significantly exceeded that of multiple sclerosis patients.

Prepared TCR beta cDNA libraries contained unique molecular identifiers. With about 0.95 to 10 million T cells as the source, about half a million cDNA molecules resulted. Using its own MiXCR run on the PCR reads, TCRdb lists one record per CDR3 protein. Of roughly 570,000 distinct CDR3 sequences in the sample, approximately 34% were seen once. The CDR3 totals 16 residues. Trimming took off 4 bases at V and 0 bases at J, with 16 bases between the two ends. Germline CDR1 and CDR2: SGHRS and YFSETQ. V usage is TRBV5-1 and J usage is TRBJ1-1; D is possibly TRBD1 (5 bases). This receptor was identified in a girl aged 2 to 17 with multiple sclerosis. Source material: blood. CDR3: CASSLWLGRLNTEAFF. The CDR3 bases are TGCGCCAGCAGCCTGTGGCTGGGACGGTTGAACACTGAAGCTTTCTTT. The full variable domain, rest sourced from reference TRBV5-1 and TRBJ1-1, is KAGVTQTPRYLIKTRGQQVTLSCSPISGHRSVSWYQQTPGQGLQFLFEYFSETQRNKGNFPGRFSGRQFSNSRSEMNVSTLELGDSALYLCASSLWLGRLNTEAFFGQGTRLTVV.